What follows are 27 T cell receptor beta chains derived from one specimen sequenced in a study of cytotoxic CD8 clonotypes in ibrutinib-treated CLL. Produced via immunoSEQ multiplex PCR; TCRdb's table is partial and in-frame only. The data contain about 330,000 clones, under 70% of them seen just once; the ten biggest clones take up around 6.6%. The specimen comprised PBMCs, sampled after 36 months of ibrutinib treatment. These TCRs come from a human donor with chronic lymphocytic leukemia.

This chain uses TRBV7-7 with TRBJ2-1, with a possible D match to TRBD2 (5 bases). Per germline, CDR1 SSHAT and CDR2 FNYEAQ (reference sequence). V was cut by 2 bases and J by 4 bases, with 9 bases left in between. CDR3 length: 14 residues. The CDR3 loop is CASSLTRWYNEQFF. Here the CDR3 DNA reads TGTGCCAGCAGCTTAACTAGGTGGTACAATGAGCAGTTCTTC. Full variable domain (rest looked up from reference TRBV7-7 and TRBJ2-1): GAGVSQSPRYKVTKRGQDVTLRCDPISSHATLYWYQQALGQGPEFLTYFNYEAQPDKSGLPSDRFSAERPEGSISTLTIQRTEQRDSAMYRCASSLTRWYNEQFFGPGTRLTVL.

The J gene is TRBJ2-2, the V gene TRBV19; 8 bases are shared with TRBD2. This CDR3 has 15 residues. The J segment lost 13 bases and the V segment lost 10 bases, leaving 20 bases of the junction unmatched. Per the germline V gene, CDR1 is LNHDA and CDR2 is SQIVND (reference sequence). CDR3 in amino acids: CATAPGGRAGGALFF. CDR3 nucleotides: TGTGCCACCGCGCCGGGAGGGAGGGCGGGCGGCGCGCTGTTTTTT.

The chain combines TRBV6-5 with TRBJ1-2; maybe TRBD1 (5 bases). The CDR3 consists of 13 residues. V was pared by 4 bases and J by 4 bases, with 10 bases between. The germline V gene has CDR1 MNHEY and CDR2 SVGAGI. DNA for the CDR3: TGTGCCAGCAGTTTCGACAGACTCTATGGCTACACCTTC. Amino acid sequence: CASSFDRLYGYTF.

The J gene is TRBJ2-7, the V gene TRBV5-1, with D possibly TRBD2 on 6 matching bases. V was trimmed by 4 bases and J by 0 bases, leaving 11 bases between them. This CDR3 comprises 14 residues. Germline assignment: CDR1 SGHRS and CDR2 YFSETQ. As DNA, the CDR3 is TGCGCCAGCAGCGCGGGACTCAGCTCCTACGAGCAGTACTTC. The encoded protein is CASSAGLSSYEQYF.

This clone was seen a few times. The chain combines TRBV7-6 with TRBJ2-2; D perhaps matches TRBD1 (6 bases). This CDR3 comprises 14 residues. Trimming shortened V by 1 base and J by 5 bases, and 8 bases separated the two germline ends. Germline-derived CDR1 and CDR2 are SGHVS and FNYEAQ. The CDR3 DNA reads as TGTGCCAGCAGCTTAGGAGGGGGTACCGGGGAGCTGTTTTTT. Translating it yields CASSLGGGTGELFF.

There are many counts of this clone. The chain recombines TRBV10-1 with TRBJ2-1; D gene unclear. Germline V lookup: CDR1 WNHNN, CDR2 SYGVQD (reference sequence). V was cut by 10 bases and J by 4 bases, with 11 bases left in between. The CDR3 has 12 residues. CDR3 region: CATKDGYNEQFF. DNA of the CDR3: TGCGCCACCAAGGACGGGTACAATGAGCAGTTCTTC.

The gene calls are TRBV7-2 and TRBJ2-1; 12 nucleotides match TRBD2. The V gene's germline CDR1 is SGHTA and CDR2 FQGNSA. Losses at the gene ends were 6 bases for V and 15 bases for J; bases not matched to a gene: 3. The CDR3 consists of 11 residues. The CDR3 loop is CASRTSGGMFF. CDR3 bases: TGTGCCAGCAGGACTAGCGGGGGCATGTTCTTC.

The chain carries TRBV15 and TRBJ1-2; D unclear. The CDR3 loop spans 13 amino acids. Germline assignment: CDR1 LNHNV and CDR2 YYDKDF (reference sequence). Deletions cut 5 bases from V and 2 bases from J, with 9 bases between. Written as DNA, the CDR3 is TGTGCCACCAGCCAGAGGGTGAACTATGGCTACACCTTC. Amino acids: CATSQRVNYGYTF.

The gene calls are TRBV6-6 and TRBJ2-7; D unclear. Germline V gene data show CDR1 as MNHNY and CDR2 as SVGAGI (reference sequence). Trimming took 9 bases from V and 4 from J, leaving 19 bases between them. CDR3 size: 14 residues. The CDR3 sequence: CASAGTPRAYEQYF. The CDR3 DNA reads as TGTGCCAGTGCAGGTACACCTAGGGCTTACGAGCAGTACTTC.

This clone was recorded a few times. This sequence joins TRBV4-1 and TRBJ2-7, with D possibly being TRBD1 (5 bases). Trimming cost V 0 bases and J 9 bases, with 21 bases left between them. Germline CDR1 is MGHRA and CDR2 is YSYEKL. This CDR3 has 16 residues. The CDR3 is CASSQEDKAYRQGQYF. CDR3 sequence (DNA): TGCGCCAGCAGCCAAGAGGATAAGGCGTACCGTCAGGGGCAGTACTTC.

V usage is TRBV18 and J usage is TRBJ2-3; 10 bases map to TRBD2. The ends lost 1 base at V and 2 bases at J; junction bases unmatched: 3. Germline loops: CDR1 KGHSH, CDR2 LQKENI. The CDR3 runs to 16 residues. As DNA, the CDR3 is TGTGCCAGCTCACCACTAGCGGGAGGTGTCACAGATACGCAGTATTTT. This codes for CASSPLAGGVTDTQYF. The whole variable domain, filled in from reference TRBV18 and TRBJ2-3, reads NAGVMQNPRHLVRRRGQEARLRCSPMKGHSHVYWYRQLPEEGLKFMVYLQKENIIDESGMPKERFSAEFPKEGPSILRIQQVVRGDSAAYFCASSPLAGGVTDTQYFGPGTRLTVL.

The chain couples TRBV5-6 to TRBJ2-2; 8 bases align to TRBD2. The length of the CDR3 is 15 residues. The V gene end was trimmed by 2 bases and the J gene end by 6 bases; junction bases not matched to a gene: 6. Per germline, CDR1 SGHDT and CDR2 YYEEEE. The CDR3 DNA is TGTGCCAGCAGCTTTGTTACTAGCGGAGCCGGGGAGCTGTTTTTT. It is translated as CASSFVTSGAGELFF.

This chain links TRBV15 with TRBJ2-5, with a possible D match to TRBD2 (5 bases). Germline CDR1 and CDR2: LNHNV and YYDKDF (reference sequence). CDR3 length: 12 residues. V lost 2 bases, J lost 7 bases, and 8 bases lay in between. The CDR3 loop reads CATSRRSGTQYF. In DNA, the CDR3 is TGTGCCACCAGCAGACGCAGCGGGACCCAGTACTTC.

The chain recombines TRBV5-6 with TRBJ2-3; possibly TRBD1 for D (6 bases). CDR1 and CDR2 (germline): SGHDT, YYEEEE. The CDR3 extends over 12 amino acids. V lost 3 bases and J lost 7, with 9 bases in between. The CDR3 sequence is CASSSRGNTQYF. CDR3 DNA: TGTGCCAGCAGCTCCAGGGGAAATACGCAGTATTTT.

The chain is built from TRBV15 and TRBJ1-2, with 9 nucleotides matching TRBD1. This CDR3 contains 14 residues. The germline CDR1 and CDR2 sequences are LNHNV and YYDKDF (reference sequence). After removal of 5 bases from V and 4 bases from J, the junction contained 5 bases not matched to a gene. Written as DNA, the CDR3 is TGTGCCACCAGCCGACCGGGACAGGGCTATGGCTACACCTTC. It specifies CATSRPGQGYGYTF.

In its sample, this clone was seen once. The CDR3 is CASSQRTGDHSPLHF. The CDR3 DNA follows: TGCGCCAGCAGCCAACGCACAGGGGACCATTCACCCCTCCACTTT. The V call is TRBV4-1, the J call TRBJ1-6; 7 bases match TRBD1. In germline, CDR1 is MGHRA, CDR2 YSYEKL. V was pared by 2 bases and J by 8 bases, with 6 bases of the junction left unmatched. This CDR3 region has 15 residues.

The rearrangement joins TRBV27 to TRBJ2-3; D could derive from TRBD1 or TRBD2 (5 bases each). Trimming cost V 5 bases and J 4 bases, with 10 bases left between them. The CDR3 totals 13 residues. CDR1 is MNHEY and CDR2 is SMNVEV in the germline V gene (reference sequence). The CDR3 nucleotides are TGTGCCAGCAGTCTAGCAGGGTCAGATACGCAGTATTTT. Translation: CASSLAGSDTQYF.

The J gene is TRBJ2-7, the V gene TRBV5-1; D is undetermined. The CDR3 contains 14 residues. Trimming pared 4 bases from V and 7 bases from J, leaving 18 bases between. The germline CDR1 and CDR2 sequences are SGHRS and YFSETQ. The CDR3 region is CASSQAPGPLEQYF. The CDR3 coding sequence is TGCGCCAGCAGCCAAGCACCAGGCCCCCTTGAGCAGTACTTC.

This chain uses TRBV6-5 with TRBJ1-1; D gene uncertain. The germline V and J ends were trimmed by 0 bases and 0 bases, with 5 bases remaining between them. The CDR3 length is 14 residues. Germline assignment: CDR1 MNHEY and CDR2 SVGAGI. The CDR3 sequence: CASSYSVLNTEAFF. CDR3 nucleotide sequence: TGTGCCAGCAGTTACTCGGTCTTGAACACTGAAGCTTTCTTT.

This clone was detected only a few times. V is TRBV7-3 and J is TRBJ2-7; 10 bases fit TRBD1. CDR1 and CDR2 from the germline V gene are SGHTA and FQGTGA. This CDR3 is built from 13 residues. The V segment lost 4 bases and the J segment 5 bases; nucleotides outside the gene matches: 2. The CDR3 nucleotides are TGTGCCAGCAGCTCGGACAGGGGGGACGAGCAGTACTTC. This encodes CASSSDRGDEQYF.

CDR3 protein: CASSIWQNQETQYF. For the CDR3, the DNA is TGTGCCAGTAGTATCTGGCAGAACCAAGAGACCCAGTACTTC. V and J are TRBV19 and TRBJ2-5; D remains unclear. This CDR3 region has 14 residues. Trimming took 3 bases from V and 0 from J, leaving 8 bases between them. Per germline, CDR1 LNHDA and CDR2 SQIVND (reference sequence).

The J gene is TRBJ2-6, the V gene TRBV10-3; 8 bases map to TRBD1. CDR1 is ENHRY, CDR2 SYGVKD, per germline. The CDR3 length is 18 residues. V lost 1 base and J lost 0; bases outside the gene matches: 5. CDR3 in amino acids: CAISEWGTGSSGANVLTF. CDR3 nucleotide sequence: TGTGCCATCAGTGAGTGGGGGACAGGTTCCTCTGGGGCCAACGTCCTGACTTTC.

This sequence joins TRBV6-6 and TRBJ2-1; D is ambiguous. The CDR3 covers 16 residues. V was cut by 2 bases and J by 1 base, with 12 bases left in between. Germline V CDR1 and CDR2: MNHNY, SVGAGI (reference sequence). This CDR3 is CASSYHTRKSYNEQFF. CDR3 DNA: TGTGCCAGCAGTTACCATACCCGGAAATCCTACAATGAGCAGTTCTTC.

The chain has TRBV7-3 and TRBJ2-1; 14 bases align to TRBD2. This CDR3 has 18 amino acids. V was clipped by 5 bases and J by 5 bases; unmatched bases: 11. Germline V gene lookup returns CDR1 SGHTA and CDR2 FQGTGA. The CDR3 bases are TGTGCCAGCAGCCGGACTAGCGGGGGGTATCAGGGCCACAATGAGCAGTTCTTC. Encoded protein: CASSRTSGGYQGHNEQFF.

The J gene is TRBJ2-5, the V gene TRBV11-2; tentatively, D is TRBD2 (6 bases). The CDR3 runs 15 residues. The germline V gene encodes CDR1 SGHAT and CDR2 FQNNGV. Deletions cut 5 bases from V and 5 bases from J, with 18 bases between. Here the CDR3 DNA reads TGTGCCAGCAGCCCGTGGGGTTCAAGCGGGGAGACCCAGTACTTC. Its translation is CASSPWGSSGETQYF.

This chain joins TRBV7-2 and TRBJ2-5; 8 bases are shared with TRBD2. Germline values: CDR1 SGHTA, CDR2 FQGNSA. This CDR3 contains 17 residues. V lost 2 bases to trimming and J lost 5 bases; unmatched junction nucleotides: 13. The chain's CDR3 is CASSLNRGLAELETQYF. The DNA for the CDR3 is TGTGCCAGCAGCTTAAATAGAGGACTAGCTGAGTTGGAGACCCAGTACTTC.

The CDR3 DNA is TGCGCCAGCAGCCACCGCCCCACAGGGGGCCGAGGAGGCAATCAGCCCCAGCATTTT. It yields the protein CASSHRPTGGRGGNQPQHF. This rearrangement joins TRBV4-1 to TRBJ1-5; TRBD1 matches 9 bases. CDR1 MGHRA and CDR2 YSYEKL come from the germline V gene. J was trimmed by 2 bases and V by 3 bases; bases with no gene match: 14. The CDR3 length is 19 residues.